The 30 T cell receptor beta chains below come from one sample, sequenced in a study of shared clonotypes between healthy human individuals. The repertoire was sequenced with immunoSEQ multiplex PCR; TCRdb's copy has only in-frame clones and lacks some. Of some 2,000,000 clones detected, 95% appear once; the ten largest clones hold roughly 0.13%. The sequencing input was naive CD4+ T cells sorted from blood. Subset specified: CD45RA+ positively selected. The origin of the receptors is a man aged 18 to 29 in good health.

As to this clone: The same CDR3 can be traced to other DNA sequences in this sample. CDR3 nucleotides: TGTGCCAGCAGTGACGGTACTTCCGGAAACACCATATATTTT. This translates into CASSDGTSGNTIYF. The chain couples TRBV25-1 to TRBJ1-3; D not resolved. Trimming pared 3 bases from V and 4 bases from J, leaving 10 bases between. Germline V lookup: CDR1 MGHDK, CDR2 SYGVNS. The CDR3 is 14 residues long.

In nucleotides, the CDR3 is TGTGCCTGGAGAGGGGCAGGCTCGGGCGAGCAGTACTTC. This translates into CAWRGAGSGEQYF. V is TRBV30 and J is TRBJ2-7; weak D call: TRBD1 (5 bases). The V gene lost 3 bases and the J gene lost 6 bases, with 15 bases spanning the gap. The CDR3 sequence is 13 residues long. Germline V lookup: CDR1 GTSNPN, CDR2 SVGIG (reference sequence).

The chain uses TRBV19 and TRBJ1-2, with 9 bases aligning to TRBD1. V lost 6 bases, J lost 1 base, and 3 bases stayed unmatched. Germline V gene sequence: CDR1 LNHDA, CDR2 SQIVND (reference sequence). The CDR3 has 14 residues. The CDR3 bases are TGTGCCAGTAGGACGGGACAGGGTAACTATGGCTACACCTTC. Its protein is CASRTGQGNYGYTF.

This rearrangement joins TRBV9 to TRBJ1-1; no clear D. Per the germline V gene, CDR1 is SGDLS and CDR2 is YYNGEE. Trimming pared 4 bases from V and 2 bases from J, leaving 12 bases between. This CDR3 has 14 amino acids. CDR3: CASSPQGSNTEAFF. The CDR3 nucleotides are TGTGCCAGCAGCCCTCAAGGCTCAAACACTGAAGCTTTCTTT.

The J gene is TRBJ2-3, the V gene TRBV4-3; 8 nucleotides line up with TRBD1. The CDR3 is 16 amino acids. V trimming: 0 bases; J trimming: 8 bases; junction bases outside the gene matches: 10. CDR1 LGHNA and CDR2 YSLEER come from the germline V gene. The CDR3 loop reads CASSQDRRQGFGTQYF. The CDR3 nucleotides are TGCGCCAGCAGCCAAGACAGGAGACAGGGGTTTGGTACGCAGTATTTT.

The gene calls are TRBV11-2 and TRBJ2-3, with TRBD1 matching 7 bases. This CDR3 region has 14 residues. CDR1 is SGHAT, CDR2 FQNNGV, per germline. Trimming took 7 bases from V and 0 from J; bases not matched to a gene: 4. Here the CDR3 DNA reads TGTGCCAGCACCGACAGGGCTAGCACAGATACGCAGTATTTT. Its translation: CASTDRASTDTQYF.

The chain recombines TRBV10-3 with TRBJ2-2; 9 nucleotides match TRBD2. Trimming took 8 bases from V and 0 from J; bases not matched to a gene: 7. Germline assignment: CDR1 ENHRY and CDR2 SYGVKD. The CDR3 contains 16 residues. CDR3 nucleotides: TGTGCCATCTGTCCAGCGGGGGGAACGAACACCGGGGAGCTGTTTTTT. As protein: CAICPAGGTNTGELFF.

The chain has TRBV6-1 and TRBJ1-3; D is unresolved. Trimming stripped 4 bases from V and 7 bases from J, with 11 bases between. This CDR3 contains 13 residues. The V gene's germline CDR1 is MNHNS and CDR2 SASEGT. CDR3 DNA sequence: TGTGCCAGCAGTGTTCCCTCGCCCAACACCATATATTTT. Protein product: CASSVPSPNTIYF.

The chain carries TRBV7-9 and TRBJ2-1; D not resolved. Looked up from germline, CDR1 is SEHNR and CDR2 is FQNEAQ (reference sequence). V was trimmed by 4 bases and J by 4 bases, leaving 14 bases between them. This CDR3 contains 15 residues. The CDR3 sequence is CASSSDGGVYNEQFF. DNA of the CDR3: TGTGCCAGCAGCTCGGACGGTGGGGTATACAATGAGCAGTTCTTC.

V gene TRBV4-1 combines with J gene TRBJ2-5; D not resolved. The CDR3 sequence is 15 residues long. CDR1 and CDR2 (germline): MGHRA, YSYEKL. V gave up 0 bases and J gave up 1 base, with 9 bases separating them. CDR3 DNA: TGCGCCAGCAGCCAAGATAGTGGTAGCCAAGAGACCCAGTACTTC. Protein sequence: CASSQDSGSQETQYF.

This sequence joins TRBV10-1 and TRBJ1-4; D gene uncertain. Trimming removed 0 bases from V and 8 bases from J, with 16 bases in between. Germline CDR1 and CDR2: WNHNN and SYGVQD (reference sequence). This CDR3 is 16 amino acids long. The chain's CDR3 is CASSESGVGDVEKLFF. CDR3 nucleotide sequence: TGCGCCAGCAGTGAGTCGGGCGTCGGGGATGTCGAAAAACTGTTTTTT.

In the case of this clone: Other nucleotide sequences in the sample specify the same CDR3. This chain uses TRBV7-9 with TRBJ1-4; 8 bases fit TRBD1. Per germline, CDR1 SEHNR and CDR2 FQNEAQ (reference sequence). The CDR3 is made up of 14 amino acids. The ends lost 6 bases at V and 7 bases at J; junction bases unmatched: 7. The CDR3 reads CASSRDRGSEKLFF. The CDR3 region has the DNA TGTGCCAGCAGTCGCGACAGGGGAAGTGAAAAACTGTTTTTT.

This chain links TRBV4-1 with TRBJ2-7, with no clear D. The CDR3 runs to 13 residues. Deletions cut 1 base from V and 7 bases from J, with 11 bases between. The germline CDR1 and CDR2 sequences are MGHRA and YSYEKL. CDR3: CASSQGVGKEQYF. CDR3 in DNA: TGCGCCAGCAGCCAAGGGGTGGGAAAAGAGCAGTACTTC.

This chain joins TRBV7-9 and TRBJ2-7; a weak D match, TRBD1 (7 bases). The CDR3 spans 15 residues. The V and J ends lost 3 bases and 3 bases respectively, with 15 bases between them. Germline values: CDR1 SEHNR, CDR2 FQNEAQ (reference sequence). The CDR3 loop reads CASSFTGAGSYEQYF. The CDR3 DNA is TGTGCCAGCAGCTTTACAGGGGCCGGGAGCTACGAGCAGTACTTC.

A remark on this clone: In the same sample, other DNA sequences code for this CDR3. This rearrangement joins TRBV7-2 to TRBJ2-5, with 7 bases aligning to TRBD1. The CDR3 has 14 residues. In germline, CDR1 is SGHTA, CDR2 FQGNSA. V was pared by 5 bases and J by 4 bases, with 7 bases of the junction left unmatched. The chain's CDR3 is CASSLTQGRETQYF. CDR3 sequence (DNA): TGTGCCAGCAGCCTCACACAGGGGAGAGAGACCCAGTACTTC.

This chain joins TRBV7-2 and TRBJ1-5; D unresolved. The CDR3 length is 18 residues. V lost 1 base, J lost 0 bases, and 16 bases lay in between. CDR1 and CDR2 from the germline V gene are SGHTA and FQGNSA. The CDR3 coding sequence is TGTGCCAGCAGCTTAGAGGGTACTAAGACACATAGCAATCAGCCCCAGCATTTT. Residues: CASSLEGTKTHSNQPQHF.

V is TRBV28 and J is TRBJ2-1, with 8 bases lining up with TRBD1. V gave up 4 bases and J gave up 6 bases; unmatched junction bases: 11. CDR1 is MDHEN, CDR2 SYDVKM, per germline. This CDR3 has 16 residues. This CDR3 reads CASSSQDRAPRNEQFF. Here the CDR3 DNA reads TGTGCCAGCAGTTCACAGGACAGGGCCCCCCGCAATGAGCAGTTCTTC.

The CDR3 sequence is CASSSQQGNSPLHF. DNA for the CDR3: TGTGCCAGCAGCTCGCAACAGGGAAATTCACCCCTCCACTTT. This chain uses TRBV13 with TRBJ1-6; TRBD1 is a possible D gene (6 bases). The CDR3 spans 14 residues. The ends were cut back, 4 bases at V and 7 bases at J, with 11 bases in the middle. In germline, CDR1 is PRHDT, CDR2 FYEKMQ (reference sequence).

The gene calls are TRBV30 and TRBJ1-5, with D tentatively TRBD1 (5 bases). The CDR3 length is 12 residues. CDR1 GTSNPN and CDR2 SVGIG come from the germline V gene (reference sequence). V was cut by 3 bases and J by 6 bases, with 9 bases left in between. The CDR3 protein is CAWSREGQPQHF. In nucleotides, the CDR3 is TGTGCCTGGAGCAGGGAGGGTCAGCCCCAGCATTTT. The whole variable domain, remainder taken from reference TRBV30 and TRBJ1-5, is SQTIHQWPATLVQPVGSPLSLECTVEGTSNPNLYWYRQAAGRGLQLLFYSVGIGQISSEVPQNLSASRPQDRQFILSSKKLLLSDSGFYLCAWSREGQPQHFGDGTRLSIL.

This clone came up once. V gene TRBV6-6 combines with J gene TRBJ2-1, with TRBD2 matching 8 bases. The trim removed 6 bases at V and 0 bases at J, leaving 4 bases unmatched. This CDR3 contains 15 residues. Germline V lookup: CDR1 MNHNY, CDR2 SVGAGI (reference sequence). The CDR3 spells CASRIAGSSYNEQFF. CDR3 sequence (DNA): TGTGCCAGCAGAATAGCGGGGAGCTCCTACAATGAGCAGTTCTTC.

V is TRBV14 and J is TRBJ2-7; D is unresolved. Germline V gene data show CDR1 as SGHDN and CDR2 as FVKESK. V dropped 0 bases and J dropped 3 bases, with 9 bases sitting between them. The CDR3 contains 14 residues. Written as DNA, the CDR3 is TGTGCCAGCAGCCAAGAGGTGGGGTACTACGAGCAGTACTTC. It translates to CASSQEVGYYEQYF.

The V gene is TRBV18, the J gene TRBJ2-3, with TRBD1 matching over 8 bases. Per germline, CDR1 KGHSH and CDR2 LQKENI. V lost 3 bases, J lost 4 bases, and 9 bases stayed unmatched. The CDR3 sequence is 16 residues long. CDR3 nucleotides: TGTGCCAGCTCACCCAATAGGGACAGGAGGGCAGATACGCAGTATTTT. Translating gives CASSPNRDRRADTQYF.

The gene calls are TRBV10-3 and TRBJ2-1; TRBD1 agrees at 8 bases. Unmatched junction bases numbered 12, after V lost 10 bases and J lost 7 bases. The CDR3 length is 14 residues. Germline V gene sequence: CDR1 ENHRY, CDR2 SYGVKD. The CDR3 protein is CASSGGGRENEQFF. DNA of the CDR3: TGTGCCAGTTCAGGGGGCGGTCGTGAGAATGAGCAGTTCTTC.

The chain has TRBV7-9 and TRBJ1-3, with D possibly being TRBD1 (5 bases). From germline, CDR1 is SEHNR and CDR2 FQNEAQ (reference sequence). The CDR3 is made up of 15 amino acids. With 5 bases removed from V and 0 bases from J, the gap between germline ends came to 11 bases. In DNA form, the CDR3 reads TGTGCCAGCAGCCGTGACAGTTACTCTGGAAACACCATATATTTT. This codes for CASSRDSYSGNTIYF.

The chain uses TRBV10-3 and TRBJ2-7; the D is unclear. Germline assignment: CDR1 ENHRY and CDR2 SYGVKD. The CDR3 runs 13 residues. Trimming pared 1 base from V and 4 bases from J, leaving 8 bases between. The CDR3 region is CAISEYSSYEQYF. For the CDR3, the DNA is TGTGCCATCAGTGAGTACAGTAGTTACGAGCAGTACTTC.

The chain is built from TRBV4-3 and TRBJ2-3, with no clear D. This CDR3 comprises 13 residues. CDR1 and CDR2 from the germline V gene are LGHNA and YSLEER. With 1 base removed from V and 7 bases from J, the gap between germline ends came to 9 bases. In DNA, the CDR3 is TGCGCCAGCAGCCAAGGGAAGGCTAATACGCAGTATTTT. This codes for CASSQGKANTQYF.

The CDR3 loop reads CASSLVFGASTLRETQYF. The CDR3 bases are TGTGCCAGCAGCTTAGTATTCGGGGCCTCAACTTTGAGGGAGACCCAGTACTTC. This sequence joins TRBV7-2 and TRBJ2-5, with D tentatively TRBD1 or TRBD2 (5 bases each). V was clipped by 1 base and J by 5 bases, with 23 bases between them. The CDR3 totals 18 residues. Germline CDR1 is SGHTA and CDR2 is FQGNSA.

The chain employs TRBV5-4 and TRBJ2-3; D unclear. The CDR3 is made up of 14 amino acids. Germline V gives CDR1 SGHNT, CDR2 YYREEE (reference sequence). The germline V and J ends were trimmed by 5 bases and 6 bases, with 16 bases remaining between them. In DNA, the CDR3 is TGTGCCAGCAGACCAGGACGGCTTATCGATACGCAGTATTTT. Encoded protein: CASRPGRLIDTQYF. Complete variable domain (other parts from reference TRBV5-4 and TRBJ2-3): ETGVTQSPTHLIKTRGQQVTLRCSSQSGHNTVSWYQQALGQGPQFIFQYYREEENGRGNFPPRFSGLQFPNYSSELNVNALELDDSALYLCASRPGRLIDTQYFGPGTRLTVL.

The rearrangement uses TRBV19 and TRBJ1-4; TRBD1 agrees at 8 bases. With 9 bases clipped from V and 7 bases from J, the junction kept 4 bases outside the gene matches. CDR3 length equals 12 residues. Germline CDR1 is LNHDA and CDR2 is SQIVND (reference sequence). The CDR3 bases are TGTGCCAGCTCCAGGGGGCCTGAAAAACTGTTTTTT. Translation: CASSRGPEKLFF.

The chain has TRBV5-1 and TRBJ2-2; D not certain. This CDR3 region has 16 residues. Germline V gives CDR1 SGHRS, CDR2 YFSETQ. Trimming removed 0 bases from V and 3 bases from J, with 12 bases in between. In DNA, the CDR3 is TGCGCCAGCAGCTTGGTTGGTAGCAGAGACACCGGGGAGCTGTTTTTT. Translating it yields CASSLVGSRDTGELFF.